This TCR beta chain was identified during a study of T-cell memory formation after mild COVID-19. 5'RACE with constant-segment primers built TCRalpha and TCRbeta cDNA libraries with UMIs. TCRdb called the 5' RACE reads again in MiXCR, with one record for every CDR3 protein. Of about 390,000 distinct CDR3 sequences in the sample, approximately 16% were seen once. Broader study findings: Several responding clones turned up in pre-infection memory, indicating that cross-reactive memory may have taken part.

This clonotype was found a few times. The antigen remains unidentified. Trimming removed 4 bases from V and 6 bases from J; junction bases left unmatched: 7. Germline CDR1 reads SGHNT; CDR2 reads YENEEA. The CDR3 totals 15 residues. The sequenced sample was PBMCs or a T cell subset sorted from them (not recorded which). This TCR derives from a young man who had mild COVID-19 (a few samples of this study predate the infection). Cell type and time point are not known. The chain couples TRBV11-3 to TRBJ2-2, with TRBD1 matching 8 bases. In DNA form, the CDR3 reads TGTGCCAGCAGCTGGACAGGGCTTAGGTCCGGGGAGCTGTTTTTT. This gives the protein CASSWTGLRSGELFF.